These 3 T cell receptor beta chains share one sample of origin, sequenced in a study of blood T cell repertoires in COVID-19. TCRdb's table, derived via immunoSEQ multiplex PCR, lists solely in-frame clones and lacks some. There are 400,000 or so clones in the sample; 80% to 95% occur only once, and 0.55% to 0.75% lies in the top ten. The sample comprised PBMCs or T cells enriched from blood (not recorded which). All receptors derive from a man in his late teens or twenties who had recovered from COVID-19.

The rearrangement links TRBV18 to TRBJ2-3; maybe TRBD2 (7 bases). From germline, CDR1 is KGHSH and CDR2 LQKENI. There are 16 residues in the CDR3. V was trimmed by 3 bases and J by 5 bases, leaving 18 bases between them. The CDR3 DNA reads TGTGCCAGCTCACCCCGGCTGGGAGGGGGTAAAGATACGCAGTATTTT. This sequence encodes CASSPRLGGGKDTQYF.

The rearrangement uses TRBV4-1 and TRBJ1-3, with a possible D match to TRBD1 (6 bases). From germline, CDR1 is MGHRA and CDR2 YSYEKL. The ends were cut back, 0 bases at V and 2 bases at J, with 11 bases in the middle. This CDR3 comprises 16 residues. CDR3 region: CASSQEGRGAGNTIYF. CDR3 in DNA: TGCGCCAGCAGCCAAGAAGGCAGGGGTGCTGGAAACACCATATATTTT.

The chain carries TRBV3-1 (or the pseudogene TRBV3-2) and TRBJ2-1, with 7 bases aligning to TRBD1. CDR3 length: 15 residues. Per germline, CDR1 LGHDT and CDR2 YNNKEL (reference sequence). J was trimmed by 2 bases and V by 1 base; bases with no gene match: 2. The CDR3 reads CASSQVTGAYNEQFF. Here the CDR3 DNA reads TGTGCCAGCAGCCAAGTAACAGGGGCCTACAATGAGCAGTTCTTC.